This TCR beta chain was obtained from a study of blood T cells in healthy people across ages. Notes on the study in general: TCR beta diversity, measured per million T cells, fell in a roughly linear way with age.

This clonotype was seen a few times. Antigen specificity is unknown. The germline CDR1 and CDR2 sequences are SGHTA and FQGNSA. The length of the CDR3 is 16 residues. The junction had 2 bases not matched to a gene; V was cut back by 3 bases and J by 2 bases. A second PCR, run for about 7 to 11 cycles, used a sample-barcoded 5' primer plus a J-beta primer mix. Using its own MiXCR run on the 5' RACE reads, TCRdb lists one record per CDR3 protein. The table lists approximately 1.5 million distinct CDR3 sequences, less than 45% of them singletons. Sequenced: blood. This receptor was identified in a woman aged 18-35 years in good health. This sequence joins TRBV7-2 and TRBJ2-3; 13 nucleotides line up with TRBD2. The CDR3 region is CASSLGTSGDTDTQYF. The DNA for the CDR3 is TGTGCCAGCAGCTTGGGGACTAGCGGGGACACAGATACGCAGTATTTT.